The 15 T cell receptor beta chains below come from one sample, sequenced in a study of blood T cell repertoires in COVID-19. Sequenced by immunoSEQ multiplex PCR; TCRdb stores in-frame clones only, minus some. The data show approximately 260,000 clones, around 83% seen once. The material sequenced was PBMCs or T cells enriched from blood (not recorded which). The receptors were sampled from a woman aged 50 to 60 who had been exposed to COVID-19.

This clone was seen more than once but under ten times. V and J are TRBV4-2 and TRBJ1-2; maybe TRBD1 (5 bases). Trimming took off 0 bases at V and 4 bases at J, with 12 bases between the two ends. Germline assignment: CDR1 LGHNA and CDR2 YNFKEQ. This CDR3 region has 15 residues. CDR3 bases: TGTGCCAGCAGCCAAGATCTCGGGGGGACCTATGGCTACACCTTC. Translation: CASSQDLGGTYGYTF.

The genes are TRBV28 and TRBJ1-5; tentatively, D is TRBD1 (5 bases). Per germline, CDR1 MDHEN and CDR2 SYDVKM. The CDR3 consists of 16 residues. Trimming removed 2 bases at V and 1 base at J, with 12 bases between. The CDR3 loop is CASSLGGAGSNQPQHF. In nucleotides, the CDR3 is TGTGCCAGCAGTTTAGGAGGGGCAGGAAGCAATCAGCCCCAGCATTTT.

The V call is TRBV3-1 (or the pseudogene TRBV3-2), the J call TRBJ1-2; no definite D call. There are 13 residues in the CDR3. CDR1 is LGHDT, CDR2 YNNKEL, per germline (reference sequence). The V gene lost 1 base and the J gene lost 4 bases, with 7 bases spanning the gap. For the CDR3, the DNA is TGTGCCAGCAGCCAAGGGGCCAGCTATGGCTACACCTTC. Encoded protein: CASSQGASYGYTF.

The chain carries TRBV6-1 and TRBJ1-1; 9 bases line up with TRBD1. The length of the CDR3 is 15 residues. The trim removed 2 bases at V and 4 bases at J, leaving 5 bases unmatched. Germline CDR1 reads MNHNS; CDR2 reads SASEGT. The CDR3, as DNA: TGTGCCAGCAGTGAACCACAGGGGGCTCTCACTGAAGCTTTCTTT. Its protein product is CASSEPQGALTEAFF.

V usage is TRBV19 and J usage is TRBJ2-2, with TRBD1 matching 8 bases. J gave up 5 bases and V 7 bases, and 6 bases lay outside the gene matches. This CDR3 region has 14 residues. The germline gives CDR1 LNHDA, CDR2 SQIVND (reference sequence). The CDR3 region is CASNPNRGTGELFF. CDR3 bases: TGTGCCAGTAATCCAAACAGGGGGACCGGGGAGCTGTTTTTT.

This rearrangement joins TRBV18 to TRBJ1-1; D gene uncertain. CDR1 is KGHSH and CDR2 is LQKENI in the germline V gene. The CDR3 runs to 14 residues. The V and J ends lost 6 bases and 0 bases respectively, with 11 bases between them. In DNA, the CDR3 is TGTGCCAGCTCGGTCAGGAACTTGAACACTGAAGCTTTCTTT. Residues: CASSVRNLNTEAFF.

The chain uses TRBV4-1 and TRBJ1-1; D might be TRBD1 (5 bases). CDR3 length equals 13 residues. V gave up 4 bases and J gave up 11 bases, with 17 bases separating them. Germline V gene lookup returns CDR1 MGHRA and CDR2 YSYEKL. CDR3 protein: CASSLVTGLAAFF. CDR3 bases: TGCGCCAGCAGCCTTGTAACAGGATTGGCGGCTTTCTTT.

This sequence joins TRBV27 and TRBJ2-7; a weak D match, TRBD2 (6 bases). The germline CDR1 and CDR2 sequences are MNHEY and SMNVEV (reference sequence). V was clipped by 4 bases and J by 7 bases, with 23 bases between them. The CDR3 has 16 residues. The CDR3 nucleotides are TGTGCCAGCAGTTCCAATGTCGCGGGGATTCTGATTGAGCAGTACTTC. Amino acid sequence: CASSSNVAGILIEQYF.

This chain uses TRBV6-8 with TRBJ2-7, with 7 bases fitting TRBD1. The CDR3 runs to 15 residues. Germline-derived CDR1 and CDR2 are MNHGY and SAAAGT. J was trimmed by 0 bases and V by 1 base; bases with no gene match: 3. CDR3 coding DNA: TGTGCCAGCAGTTACTGGGGACAGTCCTCCTACGAGCAGTACTTC. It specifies CASSYWGQSSYEQYF.

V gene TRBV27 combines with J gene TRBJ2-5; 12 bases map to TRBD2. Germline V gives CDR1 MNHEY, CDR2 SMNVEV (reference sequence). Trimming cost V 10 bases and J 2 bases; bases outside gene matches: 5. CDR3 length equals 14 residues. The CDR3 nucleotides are TGTGCCACCCGACTAGCGGGGGATCAAGAGACCCAGTACTTC. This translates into CATRLAGDQETQYF.

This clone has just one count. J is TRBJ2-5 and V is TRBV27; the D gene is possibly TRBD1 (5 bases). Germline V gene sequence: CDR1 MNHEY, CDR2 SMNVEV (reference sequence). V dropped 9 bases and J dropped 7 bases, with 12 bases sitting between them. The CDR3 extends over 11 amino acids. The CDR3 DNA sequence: TGTGCCAGTGGAAGGGGCTCGACCCAGTACTTC. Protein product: CASGRGSTQYF.

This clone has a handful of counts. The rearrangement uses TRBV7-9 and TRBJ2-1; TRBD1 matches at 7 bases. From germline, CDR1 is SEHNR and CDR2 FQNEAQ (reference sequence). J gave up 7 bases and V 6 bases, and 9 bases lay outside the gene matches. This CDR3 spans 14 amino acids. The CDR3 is CASSYLQGRNEQFF. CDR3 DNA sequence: TGTGCCAGCAGTTATTTACAGGGGCGGAATGAGCAGTTCTTC. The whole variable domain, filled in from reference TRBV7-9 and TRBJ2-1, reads DTGVSQNPRHKITKRGQNVTFRCDPISEHNRLYWYRQTLGQGPEFLTYFQNEAQLEKSRLLSDRFSAERPKGSFSTLEIQRTEQGDSAMYLCASSYLQGRNEQFFGPGTRLTVL.

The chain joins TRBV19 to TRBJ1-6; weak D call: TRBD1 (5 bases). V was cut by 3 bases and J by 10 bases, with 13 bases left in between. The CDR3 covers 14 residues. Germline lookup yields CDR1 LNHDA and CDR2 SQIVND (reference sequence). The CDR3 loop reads CASSIREPRSPLHF. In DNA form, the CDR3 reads TGTGCCAGTAGTATCAGGGAACCGCGCTCACCCCTCCACTTT. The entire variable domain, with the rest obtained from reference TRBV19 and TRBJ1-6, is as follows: DGGITQSPKYLFRKEGQNVTLSCEQNLNHDAMYWYRQDPGQGLRLIYYSQIVNDFQKGDIAEGYSVSREKKESFPLTVTSAQKNPTAFYLCASSIREPRSPLHFGNGTRLTVT.

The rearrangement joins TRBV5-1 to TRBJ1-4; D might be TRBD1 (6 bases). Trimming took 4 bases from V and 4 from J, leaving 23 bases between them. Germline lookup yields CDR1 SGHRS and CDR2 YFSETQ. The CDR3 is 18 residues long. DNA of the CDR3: TGCGCCAGCAGCGAGGACAGCGCCTGGGGAGTACTTAATGAAAAACTGTTTTTT. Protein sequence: CASSEDSAWGVLNEKLFF.

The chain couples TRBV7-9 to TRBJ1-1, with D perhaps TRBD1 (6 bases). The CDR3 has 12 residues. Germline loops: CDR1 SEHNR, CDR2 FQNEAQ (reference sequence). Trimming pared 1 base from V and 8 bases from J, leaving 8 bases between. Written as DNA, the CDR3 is TGTGCCAGCAGCTTAGAAGGGGGAGAAGCTTTCTTT. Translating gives CASSLEGGEAFF.